These T cell receptor beta chains were read from a single sample in a study of blood T cell repertoires in COVID-19. Assay used: immunoSEQ multiplex PCR; TCRdb lists only in-frame clones, some missing. In the table there are about 64,000 clones, approximately 83% of which are singletons. The sample comprised peripheral blood. The source of these receptors is a man in his forties with acute or convalescent COVID-19. Each CDR3 is given with its conserved first and last residue. A D gene is named only where the DNA matches it firmly. Size values are once, few and many counts, or a class for expanded clones, and some rows have none.

D	J	size	V	CDR3	DNA
-	TRBJ1-6	-	TRBV6-1	CASSERGPLHF	TGTGCCAGCAGTGAGCGGGGGCCCCTCCACTTT
TRBD1	TRBJ2-2	-	TRBV20-1	CSASKGQGTRELFF	TGCAGTGCTAGTAAGGGACAGGGTACGAGGGAGCTGTTTTTT
-	TRBJ1-1	-	TRBV29-1	CSAREGPNTEAFF	TGCAGCGCCAGGGAGGGTCCGAACACTGAAGCTTTCTTT
-	TRBJ2-5	-	TRBV10-1	CASSEGGAAQETQYF	TGCGCCAGCAGTGAGGGTGGAGCGGCGCAAGAGACCCAGTACTTC
TRBD1	TRBJ2-5	-	TRBV3-1/TRBV3-2	CASSSPGQGMETQYF	TGTGCCAGCAGCTCCCCCGGACAGGGGATGGAGACCCAGTACTTC
-	TRBJ1-5	-	TRBV2	CASSEGRGGGQPQHF	TGTGCCAGCAGTGAAGGTCGGGGGGGCGGACAGCCCCAGCATTTT
TRBD1	TRBJ1-2	-	TRBV19	CASSFPGQENYGYTF	TGTGCCAGTAGTTTCCCGGGACAGGAGAACTATGGCTACACCTTC
-	TRBJ2-2	-	TRBV7-9	CASSRLQGSGELFF	TGTGCCAGCAGCCGATTACAGGGCTCCGGGGAGCTGTTTTTT
TRBD2	TRBJ2-3	-	TRBV25-1	CASSGSGGSTDTQYF	TGTGCCAGCAGTGGTAGCGGGGGATCCACAGATACGCAGTATTTT
-	TRBJ1-3	-	TRBV5-1	CASSLLAGGSGNTIYF	TGCGCCAGCAGCCTTCTCGCTGGAGGGTCTGGAAACACCATATATTTT
TRBD1	TRBJ1-2	-	TRBV5-1	CASSPGQVNGGYTF	TGCGCCAGCAGCCCCGGACAGGTAAATGGTGGCTACACCTTC
TRBD2	TRBJ2-5	-	TRBV6-5	CASRRIAGGRETQYF	TGTGCCAGCAGACGTATCGCGGGGGGGCGAGAGACCCAGTACTTC
-	TRBJ1-2	-	TRBV19	CASMPGPRTNYGYTF	TGTGCCAGTATGCCAGGGCCTCGCACTAACTATGGCTACACCTTC
TRBD1	TRBJ2-2	-	TRBV5-1	CASSEGGYTGELFF	TGCGCCAGCAGCGAAGGGGGCTACACCGGGGAGCTGTTTTTT
-	TRBJ1-3	few	TRBV2	CASSARLGNTIYF	TGTGCCAGCAGTGCTAGGCTTGGAAACACCATATATTTT
TRBD1	TRBJ2-3	-	TRBV4-2	CASSPSHGQGGTDTQYF	TGTGCCAGCAGTCCCTCCCATGGACAGGGGGGTACAGATACGCAGTATTTT
TRBD2	TRBJ2-1	-	TRBV4-2	CASSQGSGLAGANEQFF	TGTGCCAGCAGCCAAGGATCCGGACTAGCGGGGGCGAATGAGCAGTTCTTC
TRBD2	TRBJ2-3	-	TRBV2	CASSAASGGPSTDTQYF	TGTGCCAGCAGTGCGGCTAGCGGGGGGCCTAGCACAGATACGCAGTATTTT
-	TRBJ2-7	-	TRBV9	CASSVTSVSTYEQYF	TGTGCCAGCAGCGTAACCTCGGTTTCTACCTACGAGCAGTACTTC
TRBD2	TRBJ2-3	-	TRBV14	CASSQLGTTAGGLQESTDTQYF	TGTGCCAGCAGCCAACTCGGAACAACGGCGGGGGGGCTTCAAGAAAGCACAGATACGCAGTATTTT
TRBD2	TRBJ2-1	-	TRBV4-1	CASSQVAGLSQEQFF	TGCGCCAGCAGCCAAGTAGCGGGGTTGTCCCAGGAGCAGTTCTTC
-	TRBJ2-2	-	TRBV10-1	CASSDRGTGELFF	TGCGCCAGCAGTGACCGGGGCACCGGGGAGCTGTTTTTT
TRBD1	TRBJ1-6	-	TRBV5-4	CASSLGGRNRGSPLHF	TGTGCCAGCAGCTTGGGTGGCCGGAACAGGGGGTCACCCCTCCACTTT
TRBD1	TRBJ2-3	-	TRBV28	CASSPNRGKSDTQYF	TGTGCCAGCAGCCCTAACAGGGGGAAGTCAGATACGCAGTATTTT
TRBD1	TRBJ1-1	-	TRBV11-2	CASSRTTGGRTEAFF	TGTGCCAGCAGCCGAACGACAGGGGGCAGGACTGAAGCTTTCTTT
TRBD1	TRBJ1-1	few	TRBV29-1	CSAKVGDRGAFF	TGCAGCGCCAAAGTGGGGGACAGGGGAGCTTTCTTT
TRBD1	TRBJ1-2	-	TRBV10-2	CASSELAGTGGYTF	TGCGCCAGCAGTGAGTTGGCGGGGACAGGAGGCTACACCTTC
TRBD1	TRBJ1-2	-	TRBV5-1	CASSLPGQGSDGYTF	TGCGCCAGCAGCTTACCGGGACAGGGATCCGATGGCTACACCTTC
-	TRBJ1-1	-	TRBV19	CASNRGFTEAFF	TGTGCCAGTAATCGGGGTTTCACTGAAGCTTTCTTT
TRBD1	TRBJ1-4	-	TRBV29-1	CSVGQATNEKLFF	TGCAGCGTGGGACAGGCAACTAATGAAAAACTGTTTTTT
-	TRBJ1-1	once	TRBV27	CASSSRAGIKAFF	TGTGCCAGCAGTTCCCGGGCAGGGATTAAAGCTTTCTTT
-	TRBJ1-1	-	TRBV4-2	CASSLSIRGSTEAFF	TGTGCCAGCAGCCTCTCGATTAGGGGGAGCACTGAAGCTTTCTTT
-	TRBJ1-3	-	TRBV6-5	CASGPSSGNTIYF	TGTGCCAGTGGGCCGAGCTCTGGAAACACCATATATTTT
TRBD1	TRBJ2-7	-	TRBV30	CAWRQGSSYEQYF	TGTGCCTGGCGACAGGGGAGCTCCTACGAGCAGTACTTC
-	TRBJ2-1	-	TRBV29-1	CSVEPKIPGSYNEQFF	TGCAGCGTTGAACCGAAAATACCGGGCTCCTACAATGAGCAGTTCTTC
TRBD1	TRBJ1-2	-	TRBV30	CAWSSQGVNYGYTF	TGTGCCTGGAGTTCCCAGGGGGTTAACTATGGCTACACCTTC
TRBD2	TRBJ2-3	-	TRBV9	CASSVDSGGAPDTQYF	TGTGCCAGCAGCGTAGATAGCGGGGGGGCCCCAGATACGCAGTATTTT
TRBD2	TRBJ2-7	-	TRBV6-5	CASSKLLAGIYEQYF	TGTGCCAGCAGCAAGCTTCTAGCGGGGATCTACGAGCAGTACTTC
TRBD2	TRBJ2-3	-	TRBV7-3	CASSLKAGGSTDTQYF	TGTGCCAGCAGCTTAAAAGCGGGGGGCTCCACAGATACGCAGTATTTT
TRBD1	TRBJ2-1	-	TRBV7-9	CASAGDRFYNEQFF	TGTGCCAGCGCAGGGGACAGGTTCTACAATGAGCAGTTCTTC